This note documents a single T cell receptor beta chain sequence. The antigen it recognizes is unknown. There are no base qualities to consult, and no much larger clone falls within one base. Enrolling through a virtual design, the prospective study's participants ranged in age from roughly 18 to 90 years and lived across 24 United States geographic areas. Cohort assignment in the prospective study relied on participant-reported clinical history from a screening survey and a study questionnaire. Exposed participants had been in contact with someone with a PCR-confirmed or clinician-diagnosed COVID-19 case within 2 weeks of study entry. Each participant in the prospective study had whole blood, serum and a nasopharyngeal or oropharyngeal swab collected by mobile phlebotomists. Over a roughly 2-month period, participants in the prospective study had the option of providing additional blood draws and questionnaires. Prospective study blood samples were shipped either frozen or at room temperature before DNA extraction.

TCRbeta CDR3 regions were amplified from genomic DNA by means of the immunoSEQ Assay, a bias-controlled multiplex PCR. Concerning the study's data processing: Nucleated cell counts per sample were estimated from amplification of reference gene primers within the assay. Sequence reads were collapsed and filtered to measure the absolute abundance of every unique TCRbeta CDR3 rearrangement. For each sample, productive Simpson clonality was calculated as the square root of Simpson's diversity index over productive rearrangements. TCRdb provides this immuneACCESS table in a form limited to in-frame rearrangements. Some clones are lacking; in checked studies, under half of them reflect an unresolved V gene, and why the rest are absent is not known. Clone size and V and J calls were adopted from that table, with D and trimming inferred from the DNA. A total of under 250,000 clones appear in this sample, 80% to 90% of them only once. Around 3.8% of the sample rests with the top ten.

The germline V gene specifies SGHRS as CDR1 and YFSETQ as CDR2. Trimming leaves V shorter by 4 bases and J shorter by 4 bases, with the junction holding 11 bases beyond the gene matches. Taken from cysteine to phenylalanine, the CDR3 has 16 residues. The CDR3 DNA has 48 bases and is translated from base 1. This sample is part of a study of blood T cell repertoires in COVID-19 (dated by TCRdb to about 2020). Broadly, across the study: The collaborator samples originated in the United States, Italy and Spain and spanned the acute and convalescent phases of COVID-19. The material from the prospective study consisted of cDNA or gDNA derived from T cells, B-cell-depleted T cells, or PBMCs. Subjects who had been exposed to COVID-19, were actively infected with it, or had recovered from it provided the deeply sampled blood TCRbeta repertoires that made up the dataset. The repertoires were released in a freely available public database intended as a resource for research on the immune response to SARS-CoV-2. Samples came from the ongoing ImmuneRACE study (first 160 participants) plus 1,254 subjects from 6 global collaborators. Nearly every sample came with metadata listing a de-identified subject ID, COVID-19 status, age in years and sex. Where available, HLA class I and class II types were taken from metadata supplied by the sample provider and were not determined by assay-based typing. The investigation overall reported the following: Clinical and demographic metadata were provided uncurated, with the amount varying by source and participant.

Sequenced sample: PBMCs or T cells enriched from blood (not recorded which). This TCR was sampled from a young woman who had been exposed to COVID-19. The rearrangement combines TRBV5-1 with TRBJ2-7, with 10 central nucleotides matching TRBD2. The CDR3 is CASSLILAGEFYEQYF. The DNA reads as follows: TGCGCCAGCAGCCTTATTCTAGCGGGAGAATTTTACGAGCAGTACTTC.